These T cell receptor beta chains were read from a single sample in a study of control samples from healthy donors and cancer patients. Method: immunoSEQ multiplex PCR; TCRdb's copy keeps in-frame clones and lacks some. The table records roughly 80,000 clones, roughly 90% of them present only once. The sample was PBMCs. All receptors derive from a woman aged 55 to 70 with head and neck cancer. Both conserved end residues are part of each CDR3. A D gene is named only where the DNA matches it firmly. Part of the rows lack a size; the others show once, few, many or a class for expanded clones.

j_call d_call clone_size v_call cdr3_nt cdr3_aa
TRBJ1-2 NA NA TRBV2 TGTGCCAGCAGCGCCGGCCCTTTAACTGGCTACACCTTC CASSAGPLTGYTF
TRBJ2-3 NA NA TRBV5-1 TGCGCCAGCAGCAGGAGTCCGGTCGGCACAGATACGCAGTATTTT CASSRSPVGTDTQYF
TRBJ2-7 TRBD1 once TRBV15 TGTGCCACCAGCAGAGTCAGGGGGTCGGGGATTTCCTACGAGCAGTACTTC CATSRVRGSGISYEQYF
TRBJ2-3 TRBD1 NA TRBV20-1 TGCAGTGCCAGTACAGGGGGAAGCACAGATACGCAGTATTTT CSASTGGSTDTQYF
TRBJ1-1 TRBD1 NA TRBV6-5 TGTGCCAGCAGGCGTGACAGGGCCTATGAAGCTTTCTTT CASRRDRAYEAFF
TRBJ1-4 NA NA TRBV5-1 TGCGCCAGCAGCTTGGGAAATCGGCTAAATGAAAAACTGTTTTTT CASSLGNRLNEKLFF
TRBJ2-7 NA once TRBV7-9 TGTGCCAGCAGCTTAGTTGTTGGGGCCCTCTACGAGCAGTACTTC CASSLVVGALYEQYF
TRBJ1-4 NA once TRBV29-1 TGCAGCGTTCTCCAGGGGACTAATGAAAAACTGTTTTTT CSVLQGTNEKLFF
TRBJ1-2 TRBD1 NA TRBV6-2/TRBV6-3 TGTGCCAGCAGTAAGCCCCGGGACAGGGATAACTATGGCTACACCTTC CASSKPRDRDNYGYTF
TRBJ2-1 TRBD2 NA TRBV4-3 TGCGCCAGCAGCCTTTTGGGGTCCGGACTAGAGAATGAGCAGTTCTTC CASSLLGSGLENEQFF
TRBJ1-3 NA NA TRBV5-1 TGCGCCAGCAGCTTGATGGGAGTCTCTGGAAACACCATATATTTT CASSLMGVSGNTIYF
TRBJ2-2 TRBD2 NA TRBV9 TGTGCCAGCAGCGTATGGGCTAGCGGGGGCACCGGGGAGCTGTTTTTT CASSVWASGGTGELFF
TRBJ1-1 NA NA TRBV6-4 TGTGCCAGCAGTCAGACAGGAGTGACTGAAGCTTTCTTT CASSQTGVTEAFF
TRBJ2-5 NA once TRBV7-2 TGTGCCAGCAGCTTTCTGCTAGAGGAGACCCAGTACTTC CASSFLLEETQYF
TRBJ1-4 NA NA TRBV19 TGTGCCAGTGGGACGTCTAGTAATGAAAAACTGTTTTTT CASGTSSNEKLFF
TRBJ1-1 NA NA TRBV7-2 TGTGCCAGCAGCCGGACCAGGAGCACTGAAGCTTTCTTT CASSRTRSTEAFF
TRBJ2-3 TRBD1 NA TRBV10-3 TGTGCCATCAGTGACGGGGACAGGGGGCTGGCAGATACGCAGTATTTT CAISDGDRGLADTQYF
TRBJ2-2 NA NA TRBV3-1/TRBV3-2 TGTGCCAGCAGCCAACCACAGGGAGGATCGGTCATCGGGGAGCTGTTTTTT CASSQPQGGSVIGELFF
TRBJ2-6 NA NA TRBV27 TGTGCCAGCACAGGGTGGGGGACTGGGGCCAACGTCCTGACTTTC CASTGWGTGANVLTF
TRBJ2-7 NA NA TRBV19 TGTGCCAGTAGTTCGGGGTCGGCGCGAACCTACGAGCAGTACTTC CASSSGSARTYEQYF
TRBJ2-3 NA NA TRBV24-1 TGTGCCACCAGGGGAGTCGCAACAGATACGCAGTATTTT CATRGVATDTQYF
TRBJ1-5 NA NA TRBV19 TGTGCCAGTAGTATGGGCAGGGGCGTAGGTCAGCCCCAGCATTTT CASSMGRGVGQPQHF